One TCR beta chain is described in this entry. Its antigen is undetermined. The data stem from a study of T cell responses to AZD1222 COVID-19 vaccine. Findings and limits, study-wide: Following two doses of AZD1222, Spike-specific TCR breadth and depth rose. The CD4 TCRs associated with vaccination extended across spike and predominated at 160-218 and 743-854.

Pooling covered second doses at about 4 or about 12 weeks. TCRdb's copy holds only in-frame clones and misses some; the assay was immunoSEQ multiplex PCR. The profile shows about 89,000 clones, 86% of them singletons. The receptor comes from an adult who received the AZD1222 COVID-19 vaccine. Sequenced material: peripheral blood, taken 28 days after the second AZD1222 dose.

CDR3 in amino acids: CASSPPGRNTIYF. The DNA for the CDR3 is TGTGCCAGCAGTCCGCCCGGGAGAAACACCATATATTTT. The chain joins TRBV28 to TRBJ1-3; D is unresolved. Trimming left V 5 bases short and J 5 bases short, with 10 bases between. CDR1 is MDHEN and CDR2 is SYDVKM in the germline V gene. The length of the CDR3 is 13 residues.